A single sample is the source of the 5 T cell receptor beta chains below, sequenced in a study of lymphopenia after photon versus proton radiotherapy. Produced via immunoSEQ multiplex PCR; TCRdb's table is partial and in-frame only. The sample lists about 26,000 clones, around 86% occurring once. The sample was peripheral blood, taken from a patient treated with photon-based radiotherapy. All receptors derive from a woman aged 45 to 65 with pancreatic cancer.

This chain links TRBV18 with TRBJ2-7, with 7 bases aligning to TRBD1. The CDR3 consists of 15 residues. Germline V gene data show CDR1 as KGHSH and CDR2 as LQKENI. With 8 bases clipped from V and 6 bases from J, the junction kept 16 bases outside the gene matches. The chain's CDR3 is CASHGLETGSSEQYF. CDR3 in DNA: TGTGCCAGCCACGGACTCGAGACAGGGTCATCCGAGCAGTACTTC.

J is TRBJ1-2 and V is TRBV7-9; D remains unclear. From germline, CDR1 is SEHNR and CDR2 FQNEAQ (reference sequence). The CDR3 extends over 15 amino acids. V dropped 4 bases and J dropped 7 bases, with 19 bases sitting between them. CDR3 DNA sequence: TGTGCCAGCAGCTCTATGCAGGTTTCCGGGCGTGGCTACACCTTC. Translated, it gives CASSSMQVSGRGYTF.

This clone was detected only a few times. The genes are TRBV7-2 and TRBJ2-7; TRBD1 might be the D (6 bases). Germline CDR1 reads SGHTA; CDR2 reads FQGNSA. Trimming removed 1 base at V and 2 bases at J, with 15 bases between. The CDR3 is made up of 16 amino acids. The chain's CDR3 is CASSLGGQGSTYEQYF. CDR3 DNA sequence: TGTGCCAGCAGCTTAGGAGGCCAGGGGTCTACCTACGAGCAGTACTTC.

This rearrangement joins TRBV19 to TRBJ2-2; no firm D call. Trimming removed 7 bases at V and 1 base at J, with 7 bases between. The germline CDR1 and CDR2 sequences are LNHDA and SQIVND (reference sequence). The CDR3 is 13 residues long. The chain's CDR3 is CASKNRNTGELFF. CDR3 DNA: TGTGCCAGTAAGAATAGGAACACCGGGGAGCTGTTTTTT.

V usage is TRBV6-5 and J usage is TRBJ1-2, with a tentative D call TRBD1 (6 bases). Germline V gene sequence: CDR1 MNHEY, CDR2 SVGAGI. CDR3 length equals 14 residues. The ends were cut back, 4 bases at V and 2 bases at J, with 11 bases in the middle. CDR3 sequence (DNA): TGTGCCAGCAGTTTGGCCAGGGGAAACTATGGCTACACCTTC. This gives the protein CASSLARGNYGYTF.